This TCR beta chain was sequenced in a study of cytomegalovirus exposure and HLA in healthy donors. General observations from the study: It was only CMV serostatus that was available as immune exposure information.

The PCR used 60 Vbeta and 13 Jbeta primers. Repertoires were generated with immunoSEQ multiplex PCR, while TCRdb's copy carries only in-frame clones and drops some. Here the sample spans about 98,000 clones, around 70% being singletons. Concerning this clone itself: Its antigen remains unknown.

Germline assignment: CDR1 MNHNS and CDR2 SASEGT. This CDR3 is built from 13 residues. Trimming took 8 bases from V and 7 from J, leaving 14 bases between them. This clonotype was obtained from a man in his forties or fifties in good health and CMV-seronegative. The sequenced sample was PBMCs. J is TRBJ2-2 and V is TRBV6-1; D unresolved. DNA of the CDR3: TGTGCCAGCTTTTGGGCCCTCCTCGGGGAGCTGTTTTTT. It yields the protein CASFWALLGELFF.